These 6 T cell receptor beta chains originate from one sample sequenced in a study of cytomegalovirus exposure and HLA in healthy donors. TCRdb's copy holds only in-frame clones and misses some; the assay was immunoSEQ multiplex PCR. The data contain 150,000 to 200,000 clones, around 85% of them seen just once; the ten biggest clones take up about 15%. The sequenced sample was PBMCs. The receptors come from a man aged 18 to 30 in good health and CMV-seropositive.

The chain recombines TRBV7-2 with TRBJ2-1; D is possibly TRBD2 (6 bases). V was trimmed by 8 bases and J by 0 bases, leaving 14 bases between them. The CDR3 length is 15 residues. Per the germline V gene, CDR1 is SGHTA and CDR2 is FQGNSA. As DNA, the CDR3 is TGTGCCAGCCGACTTCTCGGGAGCTCCTACAATGAGCAGTTCTTC. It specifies CASRLLGSSYNEQFF.

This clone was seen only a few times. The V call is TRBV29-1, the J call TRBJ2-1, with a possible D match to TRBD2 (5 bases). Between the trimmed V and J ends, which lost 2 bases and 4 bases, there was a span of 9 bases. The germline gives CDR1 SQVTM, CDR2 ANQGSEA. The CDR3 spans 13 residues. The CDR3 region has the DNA TGCAGCGTTGAATGGTCGGGATACAATGAGCAGTTCTTC. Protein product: CSVEWSGYNEQFF.

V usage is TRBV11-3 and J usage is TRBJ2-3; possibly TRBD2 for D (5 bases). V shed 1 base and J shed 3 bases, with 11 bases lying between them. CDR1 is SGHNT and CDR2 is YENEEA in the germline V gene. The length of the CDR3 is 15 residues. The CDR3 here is CASSLAGVTTDTQYF. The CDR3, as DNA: TGTGCCAGCAGCTTAGCCGGGGTTACGACAGATACGCAGTATTTT.

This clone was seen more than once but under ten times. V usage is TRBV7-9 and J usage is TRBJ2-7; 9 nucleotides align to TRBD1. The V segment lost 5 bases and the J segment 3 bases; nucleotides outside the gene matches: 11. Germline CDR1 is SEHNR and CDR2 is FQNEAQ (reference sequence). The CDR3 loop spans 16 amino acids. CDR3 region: CASSPRPGTGNYEQYF. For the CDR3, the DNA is TGTGCCAGCAGCCCCCGTCCCGGGACAGGGAACTACGAGCAGTACTTC.

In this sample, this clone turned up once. The CDR3 region has the DNA TGTGCCAGCAGTTCCGGACAGTACAATGAGCAGTTCTTC. Its protein is CASSSGQYNEQFF. This sequence joins TRBV6-6 and TRBJ2-1; TRBD1 is a possible D gene (6 bases). Per the germline V gene, CDR1 is MNHNY and CDR2 is SVGAGI (reference sequence). CDR3 length: 13 amino acids. Trimming left V 4 bases short and J 4 bases short, with 8 bases between.

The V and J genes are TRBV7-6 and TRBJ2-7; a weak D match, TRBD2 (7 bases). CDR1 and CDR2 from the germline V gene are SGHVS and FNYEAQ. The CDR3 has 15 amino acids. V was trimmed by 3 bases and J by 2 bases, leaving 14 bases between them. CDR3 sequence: CASSLARGATYEQYF. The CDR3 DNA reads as TGTGCCAGCAGCTTGGCCCGGGGGGCAACCTACGAGCAGTACTTC.